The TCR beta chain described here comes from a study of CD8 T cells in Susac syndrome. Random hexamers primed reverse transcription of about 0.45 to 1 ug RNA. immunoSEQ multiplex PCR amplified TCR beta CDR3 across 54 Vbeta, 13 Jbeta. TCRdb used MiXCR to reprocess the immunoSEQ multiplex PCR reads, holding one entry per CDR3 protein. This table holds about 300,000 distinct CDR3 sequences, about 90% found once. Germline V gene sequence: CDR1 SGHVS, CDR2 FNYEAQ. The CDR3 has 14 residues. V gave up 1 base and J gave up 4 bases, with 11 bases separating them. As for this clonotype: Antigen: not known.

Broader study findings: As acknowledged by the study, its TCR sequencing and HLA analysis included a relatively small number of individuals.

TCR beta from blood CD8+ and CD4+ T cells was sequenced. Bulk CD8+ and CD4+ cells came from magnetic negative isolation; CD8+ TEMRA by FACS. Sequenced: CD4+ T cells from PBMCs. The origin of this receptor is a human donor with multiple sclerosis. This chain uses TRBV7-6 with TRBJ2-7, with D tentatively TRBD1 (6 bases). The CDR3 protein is CASSLGTDGYEQYF. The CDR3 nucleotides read TGTGCCAGCAGCTTAGGGACAGATGGGTACGAGCAGTACTTC.